The 22 T cell receptor beta chains listed next were all sequenced from one sample in a study of T cell responses to AZD1222 COVID-19 vaccine. The protocol was immunoSEQ multiplex PCR, while the TCRdb copy is restricted to in-frame clones and leaves out a portion. The sample lists fewer than 180,000 clones, over 75% occurring once. The sequencing here drew on peripheral blood, taken 28 days after the second AZD1222 dose. Receptors originate from an adult who received the AZD1222 COVID-19 vaccine.

The genes are TRBV7-9 and TRBJ2-1; D is possibly TRBD2 (6 bases). Germline V gives CDR1 SEHNR, CDR2 FQNEAQ (reference sequence). There are 17 residues in the CDR3. The ends were cut back, 1 base at V and 3 bases at J, with 16 bases in the middle. CDR3 nucleotides: TGTGCCAGCAGCTTAGAAGGACTGGACTATTTCTACAATGAGCAGTTCTTC. Protein sequence: CASSLEGLDYFYNEQFF. Together with reference TRBV7-9 and TRBJ2-1, the CDR3 gives the full variable domain: DTGVSQNPRHKITKRGQNVTFRCDPISEHNRLYWYRQTLGQGPEFLTYFQNEAQLEKSRLLSDRFSAERPKGSFSTLEIQRTEQGDSAMYLCASSLEGLDYFYNEQFFGPGTRLTVL.

This rearrangement joins TRBV18 to TRBJ1-1; D is undetermined. The germline V gene encodes CDR1 KGHSH and CDR2 LQKENI. V lost 4 bases and J 0 bases, leaving 12 bases between the germline ends. The CDR3 contains 15 residues. CDR3 protein: CASSLSQAMNTEAFF. The CDR3 DNA follows: TGTGCCAGCTCACTATCACAAGCCATGAACACTGAAGCTTTCTTT. Supplemented by reference TRBV18 and TRBJ1-1, the full variable domain reads NAGVMQNPRHLVRRRGQEARLRCSPMKGHSHVYWYRQLPEEGLKFMVYLQKENIIDESGMPKERFSAEFPKEGPSILRIQQVVRGDSAAYFCASSLSQAMNTEAFFGQGTRLTVV.

The chain employs TRBV6-1 and TRBJ1-1; D is uncertain. Germline loops: CDR1 MNHNS, CDR2 SASEGT. With 3 bases removed from V and 1 base from J, the gap between germline ends came to 12 bases. This CDR3 is built from 15 residues. This chain's CDR3 is CASSESGGWNTEAFF. DNA for the CDR3: TGTGCCAGCAGTGAGTCAGGCGGCTGGAACACTGAAGCTTTCTTT.

The DNA for the CDR3 is TGTGCCAGCAGTTACCAGACAGCTACCACAGATACGCAGTATTTT. It yields the protein CASSYQTATTDTQYF. The genes are TRBV6-5 and TRBJ2-3; TRBD1 might be the D (5 bases). V lost 2 bases to trimming and J lost 2 bases, with 11 bases between them. This CDR3 region has 15 residues. The germline CDR1 and CDR2 sequences are MNHEY and SVGAGI.

CDR3 bases: TGTGCCACCAGTGACCCCCGACAGGGGAGGGATGGCTACACCTTC. It is translated as CATSDPRQGRDGYTF. The J gene is TRBJ1-2, the V gene TRBV24-1, with 8 nucleotides matching TRBD1. Germline V lookup: CDR1 KGHDR, CDR2 SFDVKD. V was pared by 4 bases and J by 6 bases, with 9 bases of the junction left unmatched. The CDR3 loop spans 15 amino acids.

The chain joins TRBV5-6 to TRBJ2-3; D uncertain. Trimming cost V 2 bases and J 1 base, with 5 bases left between them. This CDR3 is 13 amino acids long. Germline V lookup: CDR1 SGHDT, CDR2 YYEEEE. In DNA, the CDR3 is TGTGCCAGCAGCTTAGTCCGCACAGATACGCAGTATTTT. It codes for CASSLVRTDTQYF.

The chain employs TRBV6-4 and TRBJ2-1; D gene ambiguous. The CDR3 covers 13 residues. Germline CDR1 reads MRHNA; CDR2 reads SNTAGT. V was shortened by 0 bases and J by 3 bases, with 3 bases between the two germline ends. The chain's CDR3 is CASSDSDYNEQFF. CDR3 coding DNA: TGTGCCAGCAGTGACTCGGACTACAATGAGCAGTTCTTC.

The chain links TRBV7-2 to TRBJ1-5; D might be TRBD1 (6 bases). Deletions cut 5 bases from V and 7 bases from J, with 18 bases between. Germline V gene lookup returns CDR1 SGHTA and CDR2 FQGNSA. The CDR3 totals 15 residues. In nucleotides, the CDR3 is TGTGCCAGCAGCCTAAGTAGGGGGGCGAGGCAGCCCCAGCATTTT. This gives the protein CASSLSRGARQPQHF.

In DNA, the CDR3 is TGTGCCAGCAGCTTGAGGGACAACGGGTTCTCTGGAAACACCATATATTTT. Its protein is CASSLRDNGFSGNTIYF. The chain carries TRBV5-6 and TRBJ1-3; D is possibly TRBD1 (6 bases). The CDR3 has 17 amino acids. Germline V gives CDR1 SGHDT, CDR2 YYEEEE. V was cut by 1 base and J by 0 bases, with 14 bases left in between.

V is TRBV27 and J is TRBJ2-2; no definite D call. The germline gives CDR1 MNHEY, CDR2 SMNVEV (reference sequence). CDR3 size: 16 residues. Trimming cost V 0 bases and J 1 base, with 9 bases left between them. The CDR3 protein is CASSLSVRLNTGELFF. CDR3 nucleotides: TGTGCCAGCAGTTTATCGGTCCGTTTGAACACCGGGGAGCTGTTTTTT.

This chain connects TRBV5-8 to TRBJ2-7; 9 nucleotides align to TRBD1. The CDR3 runs to 15 residues. CDR1 is SGHTS and CDR2 is YDEGEE in the germline V gene. V shed 0 bases, J shed 3 bases, and the junction held 4 bases outside the gene matches. CDR3 nucleotide sequence: TGTGCCAGCAGCTTGGTGGGACAGGGCTACTACGAGCAGTACTTC. Protein product: CASSLVGQGYYEQYF.

CDR3 region: CASSPTQGAIITANTEAFF. CDR3 nucleotides: TGTGCCAGCAGCCCAACACAGGGGGCAATTATCACGGCGAACACTGAAGCTTTCTTT. The chain uses TRBV5-5 and TRBJ1-1, with TRBD1 matching 9 bases. The germline V gene encodes CDR1 SGHKS and CDR2 YYEKEE (reference sequence). Losses at the gene ends were 4 bases for V and 1 base for J; bases not matched to a gene: 17. This CDR3 is 19 amino acids long.

CDR3 loop: CATSRDLMGSSYNEQFF. As DNA, the CDR3 is TGTGCCACCAGCAGAGATCTAATGGGTTCGTCCTACAATGAGCAGTTCTTC. This chain links TRBV15 with TRBJ2-1; D is undetermined. Germline loops: CDR1 LNHNV, CDR2 YYDKDF (reference sequence). V lost 0 bases and J 1 base, leaving 13 bases between the germline ends. The CDR3 has 17 residues.

The chain links TRBV11-2 to TRBJ1-2; D unresolved. There are 16 residues in the CDR3. V was clipped by 0 bases and J by 4 bases, with 15 bases between them. Germline CDR1 and CDR2: SGHAT and FQNNGV. The CDR3 is CASSLDPVSASYGYTF. DNA of the CDR3: TGTGCCAGCAGCTTAGATCCCGTGAGCGCAAGCTATGGCTACACCTTC.

The chain joins TRBV24-1 to TRBJ2-3; D perhaps matches TRBD2 (7 bases). This CDR3 contains 14 residues. Trimming removed 9 bases from V and 3 bases from J, with 15 bases in between. Germline V gene lookup returns CDR1 KGHDR and CDR2 SFDVKD. The CDR3 region is CATRRGGPTDTQYF. The CDR3 coding sequence is TGTGCCACCCGGAGGGGGGGGCCGACAGATACGCAGTATTTT.

This clone has only a few counts. The V gene is TRBV9, the J gene TRBJ2-1, with 13 bases identical to TRBD2. The CDR3 sequence is 17 residues long. CDR1 and CDR2 from the germline V gene are SGDLS and YYNGEE. With V trimmed by 0 bases and J by 3 bases, 3 bases remained unmatched. The CDR3 is CASSVELAGGSYNEQFF. In DNA, the CDR3 is TGTGCCAGCAGCGTAGAACTAGCGGGAGGGAGCTACAATGAGCAGTTCTTC.

This clone was detected only once. The V and J genes are TRBV5-4 and TRBJ2-1; 7 nucleotides agree with TRBD2. Germline V lookup: CDR1 SGHNT, CDR2 YYREEE (reference sequence). There are 17 residues in the CDR3. The V gene end was trimmed by 5 bases and the J gene end by 0 bases; junction bases not matched to a gene: 11. The chain's CDR3 is CASSRGGLADSYNEQFF. The CDR3 DNA reads TGTGCCAGCAGTAGGGGAGGCCTAGCGGACTCCTACAATGAGCAGTTCTTC.

A single count supports this clone. The chain recombines TRBV12-3 or TRBV12-4 with TRBJ2-7, with 9 bases matching TRBD1. The CDR3 extends over 13 amino acids. Unmatched junction bases numbered 5, after V lost 4 bases and J lost 7 bases. The CDR3 reads CASSYSGTGEQYF. CDR3 bases: TGTGCCAGCAGTTACTCCGGGACAGGGGAGCAGTACTTC.

The rearrangement joins TRBV5-6 to TRBJ2-7, with 7 bases identical to TRBD1. Trimming took 5 bases from V and 1 from J; bases not matched to a gene: 9. The germline gives CDR1 SGHDT, CDR2 YYEEEE. The CDR3 has 15 amino acids. The CDR3: CASSAAGTESYEQYF. DNA of the CDR3: TGTGCCAGCAGTGCCGCCGGGACAGAATCCTACGAGCAGTACTTC. Combining the CDR3 with reference TRBV5-6 and TRBJ2-7 gives the whole variable domain DAGVTQSPTHLIKTRGQQVTLRCSPKSGHDTVSWYQQALGQGPQFIFQYYEEEERQRGNFPDRFSGHQFPNYSSELNVNALLLGDSALYLCASSAAGTESYEQYFGPGTRLTVT.

CDR3: CASSQAGDSRQETQYF. The CDR3 coding sequence is TGTGCCAGCAGCCAAGCAGGGGACTCCAGACAAGAGACCCAGTACTTC. This rearrangement joins TRBV3-1 (or the pseudogene TRBV3-2) to TRBJ2-5; D possibly matches TRBD1 or TRBD2 (6 bases each). Trimming took off 1 base at V and 2 bases at J, with 14 bases between the two ends. Germline loops: CDR1 LGHDT, CDR2 YNNKEL (reference sequence). CDR3 size: 16 residues.

This clone was detected only once. The chain joins TRBV30 to TRBJ2-6; a weak D match, TRBD1 (6 bases). Germline assignment: CDR1 GTSNPN and CDR2 SVGIG (reference sequence). The CDR3 loop spans 17 amino acids. V was cut by 0 bases and J by 0 bases, with 12 bases left in between. CDR3 nucleotides: TGTGCCTGGAGTGTACTGAGGACAGCCTCTGGGGCCAACGTCCTGACTTTC. It yields the protein CAWSVLRTASGANVLTF. Combining the CDR3 with reference TRBV30 and TRBJ2-6 gives the whole variable domain SQTIHQWPATLVQPVGSPLSLECTVEGTSNPNLYWYRQAAGRGLQLLFYSVGIGQISSEVPQNLSASRPQDRQFILSSKKLLLSDSGFYLCAWSVLRTASGANVLTFGAGSRLTVL.

CDR3 protein: CASSPTDRLEAFF. The CDR3 region has the DNA TGTGCCAGCAGCCCAACCGACAGACTTGAAGCTTTCTTT. The J gene is TRBJ1-1, the V gene TRBV14, with a possible D match to TRBD1 (5 bases). Trimming pared 4 bases from V and 7 bases from J, leaving 13 bases between. This CDR3 spans 13 amino acids. Germline CDR1 and CDR2: SGHDN and FVKESK.